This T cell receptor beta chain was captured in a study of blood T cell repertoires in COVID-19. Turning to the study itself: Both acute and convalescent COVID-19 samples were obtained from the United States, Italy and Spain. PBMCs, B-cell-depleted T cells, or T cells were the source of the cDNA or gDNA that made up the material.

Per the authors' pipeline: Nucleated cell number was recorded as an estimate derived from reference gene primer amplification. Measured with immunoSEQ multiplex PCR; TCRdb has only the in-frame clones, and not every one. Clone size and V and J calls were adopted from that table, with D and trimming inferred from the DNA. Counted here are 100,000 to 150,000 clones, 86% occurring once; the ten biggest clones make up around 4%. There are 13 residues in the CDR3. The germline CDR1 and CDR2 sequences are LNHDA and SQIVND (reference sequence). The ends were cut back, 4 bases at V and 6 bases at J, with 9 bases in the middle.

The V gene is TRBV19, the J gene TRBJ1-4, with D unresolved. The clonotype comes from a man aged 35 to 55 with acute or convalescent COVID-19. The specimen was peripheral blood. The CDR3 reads CASSTRVDEKLFF. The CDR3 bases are TGTGCCAGTAGTACACGGGTAGATGAAAAACTGTTTTTT.